This T cell receptor (beta chain) was recovered during a study of shared T cell receptors in the human thymus. Some clones are missing from TCRdb's copy, which holds only in-frame ones; the method was immunoSEQ multiplex PCR. Found here are about 380,000 clones, 95% of them singletons; the top ten hold 0.015% to 0.025%. Trimming shortened V by 6 bases and J by 3 bases, and 20 bases separated the two germline ends. The CDR3 covers 16 residues. From germline, CDR1 is MNHEY and CDR2 SMNVEV (reference sequence). The sequencing sample was made of thymocytes. This TCR derives from a human donor. The chain combines TRBV27 with TRBJ1-1, with D perhaps matching TRBD1 (5 bases). CDR3 sequence: CASRQPGVAGYTEAFF. Written as DNA, the CDR3 is TGTGCCAGCAGGCAACCGGGGGTAGCAGGCTACACTGAAGCTTTCTTT.